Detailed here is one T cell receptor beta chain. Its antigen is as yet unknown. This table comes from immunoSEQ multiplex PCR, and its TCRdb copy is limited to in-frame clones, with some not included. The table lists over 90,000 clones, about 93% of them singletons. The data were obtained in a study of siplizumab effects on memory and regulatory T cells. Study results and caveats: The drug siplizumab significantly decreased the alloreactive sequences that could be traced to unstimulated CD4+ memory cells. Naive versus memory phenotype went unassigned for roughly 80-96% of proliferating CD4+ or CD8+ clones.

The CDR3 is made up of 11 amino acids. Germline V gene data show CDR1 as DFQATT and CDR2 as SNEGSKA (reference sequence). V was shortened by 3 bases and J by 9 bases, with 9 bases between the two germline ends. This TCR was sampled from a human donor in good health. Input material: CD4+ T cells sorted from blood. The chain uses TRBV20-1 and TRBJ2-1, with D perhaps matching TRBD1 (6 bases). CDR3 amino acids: CSASRGGEQFF. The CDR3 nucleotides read TGCAGTGCTAGTAGAGGGGGTGAGCAGTTCTTC.